A selection of T cell receptor beta chains follows, all from one sample in a study of T cells in Graves' hyperthyroidism and ophthalmopathy. A single record per CDR3 protein comes from TCRdb applying MiXCR to the multiplex PCR reads. Of 300,000 to 450,000 distinct CDR3 sequences detected, about 15% appear once; the ten largest clones hold approximately 10%. Sequenced input: blood. The receptor source for this set is a woman aged 60-75 years with Graves' hyperthyroidism. The CDR3 runs from the conserved cysteine through the conserved F or W. The D gene is left open where the match is weak. Rows may omit the clone size; those that give it use once, few, many or a size class.

v_call: TRBV7-9; clone_size: many; d_call: .; j_call: TRBJ2-7; cdr3_nt: TGTGCCAGCAGCTTAGGTAGCGACCTCTACGAGCAGTACTTC; cdr3_aa: CASSLGSDLYEQYF
v_call: TRBV16; clone_size: many; d_call: .; j_call: TRBJ1-1; cdr3_nt: TGTGCCAGCAGCCGTCGAGGTAGGGGCGCTGGCACTGAAGCTTTCTTT; cdr3_aa: CASSRRGRGAGTEAFF
v_call: TRBV19; clone_size: .; d_call: .; j_call: TRBJ2-1; cdr3_nt: TGTGCCAGTAGCCAAAGAACGGGAGTGGTCGGTGAGCAGTTCTTC; cdr3_aa: CASSQRTGVVGEQFF
v_call: TRBV18; clone_size: many; d_call: .; j_call: TRBJ2-3; cdr3_nt: TGTGCCAGCTCACCTCCTAGTGGAACAGATACGCAGTATTTT; cdr3_aa: CASSPPSGTDTQYF
v_call: TRBV6-5; clone_size: many; d_call: .; j_call: TRBJ2-7; cdr3_nt: TGTGCCAGCAGTTATGATGGGACAAGGCAGCACTACGAGCAGTACTTC; cdr3_aa: CASSYDGTRQHYEQYF
v_call: TRBV5-1; clone_size: many; d_call: TRBD2; j_call: TRBJ2-7; cdr3_nt: TGCGCCAGCAGCCCCACCTCACTAGCGGGAGGATACGAGCAGTACTTC; cdr3_aa: CASSPTSLAGGYEQYF
v_call: TRBV6-1; clone_size: .; d_call: .; j_call: TRBJ1-4; cdr3_nt: TGTGCCAGCAGTGGGGCAGCTGTCACTAATGAAAAACTGTTTTTT; cdr3_aa: CASSGAAVTNEKLFF
v_call: TRBV7-3; clone_size: many; d_call: .; j_call: TRBJ2-5; cdr3_nt: TGTGCCAGCAGCTCGGACAGACAAGAGACCCAGTACTTC; cdr3_aa: CASSSDRQETQYF
v_call: TRBV6-1; clone_size: many; d_call: .; j_call: TRBJ1-1; cdr3_nt: TGTGCCAGCAGTGTAACCCTGAACACTGAAGCTTTCTTT; cdr3_aa: CASSVTLNTEAFF
v_call: TRBV4-1; clone_size: many; d_call: TRBD2; j_call: TRBJ2-1; cdr3_nt: TGCGCCAGCAGCCAAGATGGGACTAGTGACGAGCAGTTCTTC; cdr3_aa: CASSQDGTSDEQFF
v_call: TRBV12-3/TRBV12-4; clone_size: many; d_call: .; j_call: TRBJ1-1; cdr3_nt: TGTGCCAGCAGTTTTTTGGGACCCGAAGCTTTCTTT; cdr3_aa: CASSFLGPEAFF
v_call: TRBV19; clone_size: many; d_call: .; j_call: TRBJ2-7; cdr3_nt: TGTGCCAGTACGTCCCGGAGAGGGACCTACGAGCAGTACTTC; cdr3_aa: CASTSRRGTYEQYF
v_call: TRBV6-1; clone_size: many; d_call: .; j_call: TRBJ1-2; cdr3_nt: TGTGCCAGCACCGTAGAGGACCGTCGGGGCTACACCTTC; cdr3_aa: CASTVEDRRGYTF
v_call: TRBV20-1; clone_size: .; d_call: .; j_call: TRBJ2-2; cdr3_nt: TGCAGTGCCGATTTAAACGGGATTTTT; cdr3_aa: CSADLNGIF
v_call: TRBV24-1; clone_size: .; d_call: .; j_call: TRBJ1-2; cdr3_nt: TGTGCCACCAATAAACAGGGAGATGGCTACACCTTC; cdr3_aa: CATNKQGDGYTF
v_call: TRBV7-2; clone_size: many; d_call: .; j_call: TRBJ2-7; cdr3_nt: TGTGCCAGCAGCTTAGCCTGGGCCACGCGCTCCTACGAGCAGTACTTC; cdr3_aa: CASSLAWATRSYEQYF
v_call: TRBV20-1; clone_size: few; d_call: .; j_call: TRBJ1-3; cdr3_nt: TGCAGTGCTAGAGAAGGCGGGACTCCCGGAAGCACCATATATTTT; cdr3_aa: CSAREGGTPGSTIYF
v_call: TRBV18; clone_size: few; d_call: .; j_call: TRBJ2-7; cdr3_nt: TGTGCCAGCTCACCACCCGCGGGGCAGGGAGGCCCCTACGAGCAGTACTTC; cdr3_aa: CASSPPAGQGGPYEQYF
v_call: TRBV2; clone_size: many; d_call: TRBD2; j_call: TRBJ2-3; cdr3_nt: TGTGCCAGCCGAGCTAGCGGGTATAGCACAGATACGCAGTATTTT; cdr3_aa: CASRASGYSTDTQYF
v_call: TRBV5-1; clone_size: many; d_call: .; j_call: TRBJ2-7; cdr3_nt: TGCGCCAGCAGCTTCTATACAGCTTACGAGCAGTACTTC; cdr3_aa: CASSFYTAYEQYF
v_call: TRBV27; clone_size: few; d_call: .; j_call: TRBJ2-5; cdr3_nt: TGTGCCAGCACTGGACAGGGGCGGGAGGCCCAGTACTTC; cdr3_aa: CASTGQGREAQYF
v_call: TRBV28; clone_size: many; d_call: .; j_call: TRBJ1-2; cdr3_nt: TGTGCCAGCGGAACCCCAACAGGGAACTATGGCTACACCTTC; cdr3_aa: CASGTPTGNYGYTF